What follows describes a single TCR beta chain. What it binds is unknown. Autoimmune disease history or systemic immunosuppression led to patient exclusion. Sampling of blood occurred at baseline, cycle 4 day 1, and cycle 7 day 1. TCRdb's table, derived via immunoSEQ multiplex PCR, lists solely in-frame clones and lacks some. The table shows more than 80,000 clones, with about 89% occurring only once. The data derive from a study of OX40 agonist ivuxolimab in advanced cancers. Study summary: Ivuxolimab was delivered to patients intravenously every 2 weeks at doses spanning 0.01 to 10 mg/kg.

CDR1 and CDR2 (germline): SGDLS, YYNGEE. The CDR3 spans 16 residues. Trimming took 0 bases from V and 5 from J; bases not matched to a gene: 7. Findings of the study overall: By week 6 at 0.1 to 3.0 mg/kg, blood CD4+ and CD8+ T cells had expanded clonally.

The chain carries TRBV9 and TRBJ2-1; TRBD2 agrees at 8 bases. This TCR derives from an adult with an advanced solid tumor such as melanoma, head and neck, liver or kidney cancer. The sequences come from CD4+ or CD8+ T cells sorted from blood, collected in a trial of the OX40 agonist ivuxolimab. CDR3 sequence: CASSVAKSGGHNEQFF. CDR3 nucleotides: TGTGCCAGCAGCGTAGCCAAATCGGGGGGGCACAATGAGCAGTTCTTC.